This note documents a single TCR beta chain sequence. Relative to its sample, this clonotype is medium-sized (0.01 to 0.1%). Its antigen is not yet known. No base quality values were provided; no much bigger clone lies one nucleotide off. First-strand cDNA was synthesized with Superscript III and a set of TRAV- and TRBV-specific primers, covering both TCRalpha and TCRbeta chains. TCRs were amplified with Phusion for about 22 PCR cycles using a constant-region primer together with the adapter attached to the V primers. The isolated mRNA was amplified using the MessageAmp II aRNA Amplification Kit, with in vitro transcription performed for around 16 hours at 37 degrees C. The Dynabeads mRNA DIRECT Purification Kit was used to isolate the mRNA for TCR sequencing. Indexed Illumina adapters were added in a second Phusion PCR of about 27 cycles, after which AMPure XP beads were used to purify the products. On the authors' methods: Using custom Perl scripts, TCR sequences that encoded the same protein were pooled, out-of-frame sequences were dropped, and the abundance of each clonotype was calculated. The analysis excluded TCR sequences that were supported by just one read. The metrics used to describe the repertoires included Shannon entropy, Gini index, clonality, richness, and the frequency of TCRs shared between repertoires. TCRdb redid the processing of the public reads, applying fastp at Q25 and MiXCR, and retained in-frame beta chains. Entries that share a CDR3 protein sequence are merged under the most common genes and DNA. The V and J calls come from TCRdb's annotation, not from the publication. The sample has approximately 14,000 distinct CDR3 sequences on record, approximately 50% of them singletons. The biggest ten clones account for 3.5% to 4.5% of the sample.

The data are from a study of low-dose radiotherapy and immunotherapy resistance in tumors (dated by TCRdb to the early 2020s). With respect to the entire study: In Cohort 1, 0.5 Gy per fraction was delivered every 2 weeks, and a total PTV dose of 6.5 Gy was prescribed. Patients in Cohort 2 were given 1 Gy per fraction every two weeks, for a total of 13 Gy across 26 weeks. Patients were given nivolumab as a 240 mg flat dose every two weeks and ipilimumab at 1 mg/kg every six weeks, with both drugs delivered intravenously. Cyclophosphamide 200 mg/m2 was administered intravenously every two weeks, one day before each radiation and immunotherapy administration. Starting on cycle 1 day 1, patients took 300 mg of aspirin by mouth once daily for four cycles. Randomization of trial participants into treatment groups was not performed. The translational analysis covered eight patients: three from the first dose cohort and the first five from the second dose cohort.

The germline V gene supplies CDR1 MDHEN and CDR2 SYDVKM. Counted from cysteine to phenylalanine, this CDR3 has 15 amino acids. The DNA shown is the 45-base CDR3, in frame from base 1. V has 3 bases trimmed and J has 2 bases trimmed; junction bases matching no gene number 5. Donors were enrolled in RACIN, a single-arm phase I dose-escalation trial in which nivolumab, ipilimumab, aspirin, low-dose cyclophosphamide and low-dose radiotherapy were combined. Patients with advanced, TIL-negative solid tumors were considered eligible. The chain is encoded by TRBV28 joined to TRBJ2-7; the junction holds 9 bases that match TRBD2. The sequence was obtained from a human donor with advanced metastatic prostate, ovarian, gallbladder or colorectal cancer (not recorded which). This table probably holds off-target reads from a library built for another chain. The CDR3 here reads CASSLSTSGAYEQYF. In nucleotides, the sequence is TGTGCCAGCAGTTTGTCGACTAGCGGCGCCTACGAGCAGTACTTC.